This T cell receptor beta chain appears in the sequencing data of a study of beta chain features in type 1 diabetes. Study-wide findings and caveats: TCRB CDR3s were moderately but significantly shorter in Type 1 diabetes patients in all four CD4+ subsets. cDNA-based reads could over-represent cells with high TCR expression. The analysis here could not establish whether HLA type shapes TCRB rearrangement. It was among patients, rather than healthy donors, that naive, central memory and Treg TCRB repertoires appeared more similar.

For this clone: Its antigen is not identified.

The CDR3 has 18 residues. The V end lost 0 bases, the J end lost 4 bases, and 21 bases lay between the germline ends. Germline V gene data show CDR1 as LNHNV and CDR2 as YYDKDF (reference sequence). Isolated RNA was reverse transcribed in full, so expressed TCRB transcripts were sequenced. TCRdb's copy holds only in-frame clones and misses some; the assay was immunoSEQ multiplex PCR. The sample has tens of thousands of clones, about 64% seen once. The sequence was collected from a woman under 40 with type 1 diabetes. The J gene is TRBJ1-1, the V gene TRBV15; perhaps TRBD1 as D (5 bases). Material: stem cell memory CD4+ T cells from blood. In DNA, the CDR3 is TGTGCCACCAGCAGAGATATAGGTGTTTGGGGGGAGAGCACTGAAGCTTTCTTT. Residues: CATSRDIGVWGESTEAFF.